Below, 6 T cell receptor beta chains from the same sample are listed, as sequenced in a study of identical twins. TCRdb re-derived calls from the 5' RACE reads in MiXCR, one entry per CDR3 protein. This table has under 300,000 distinct CDR3 sequences, 9.5% to 15% appearing once. The sample was also reused in another study, on yellow fever vaccine responses in identical twins.

The sample consisted of memory (CD45RO+) T cells sorted from blood. These receptors were collected from a woman under 30 in good health.

This clonotype was observed a few times. This chain's CDR3 is CASGFGGNEQFF. The CDR3 nucleotides are TGTGCCAGCGGATTCGGGGGCAATGAGCAGTTCTTC. This sequence joins TRBV25-1 and TRBJ2-1; D may be TRBD2 (6 bases). This CDR3 region has 12 residues. The germline CDR1 and CDR2 sequences are MGHDK and SYGVNS. V gave up 8 bases and J gave up 6 bases, with 11 bases separating them.

The table lists this clonotype with many counts. The chain links TRBV12-3 or TRBV12-4 to TRBJ2-7; 7 nucleotides match TRBD1. The CDR3 sequence is 12 residues long. With 2 bases clipped from V and 6 bases from J, the junction kept 1 base outside the gene matches. CDR3 region: CASSLRQGEQYF. The CDR3 DNA reads as TGTGCCAGCAGTTTAAGACAGGGCGAGCAGTACTTC.

Of note for this clonotype: Relative to the germline gene, one junction end is altered; a read error may explain this. The chain carries TRBV5-4 and TRBJ2-3; 8 bases are shared with TRBD1. Germline CDR1 is SGHNT and CDR2 is YYREEE (reference sequence). The CDR3 spans 15 residues. The DNA of the CDR3 is TGTGCCAGCCGCTTGCAGGGGGCTGTCACAGATACGCAGTATTTT. Translated, it gives CASRLQGAVTDTQYF.

In this sample, this clonotype turned up many times. The V and J genes are TRBV9 and TRBJ2-1, with unresolved D. V was cut by 0 bases and J by 5 bases, with 15 bases left in between. Germline V gene data show CDR1 as SGDLS and CDR2 as YYNGEE. The CDR3 is 16 amino acids. The CDR3 DNA reads TGTGCCAGCAGCGTAGATCGTGGTGTAGTCCACAATGAGCAGTTCTTC. The encoded protein is CASSVDRGVVHNEQFF.

The chain combines TRBV29-1 with TRBJ2-3, with 12 bases lining up with TRBD2. Germline CDR1 SQVTM, CDR2 ANQGSEA. V trimming: 1 base; J trimming: 5 bases; junction bases outside the gene matches: 7. The CDR3 has 16 residues. DNA for the CDR3: TGCAGCGTTGAAGCTGCTAGCGGGAGGGCCATAGATACGCAGTATTTT. It encodes CSVEAASGRAIDTQYF.

This clonotype has a count of ten or more. This sequence joins TRBV29-1 and TRBJ1-2, with D maybe TRBD1 (5 bases). The germline V gene encodes CDR1 SQVTM and CDR2 ANQGSEA. The CDR3 is 13 residues long. Trimming took off 8 bases at V and 9 bases at J, with 22 bases between the two ends. The DNA of the CDR3 is TGCAGCACCAAATCCGGGACCCTTTCTCGCTACACCTTC. Encoded protein: CSTKSGTLSRYTF. The full variable domain, with the rest looked up from reference TRBV29-1 and TRBJ1-2, is SAVISQKPSRDICQRGTSLTIQCQVDSQVTMMFWYRQQPGQSLTLIATANQGSEATYESGFVIDKFPISRPNLTFSTLTVSNMSPEDSSIYLCSTKSGTLSRYTFGSGTRLTVV.